These 16 T cell receptor beta chains share one sample of origin, sequenced in a study of shared clonotypes between healthy human individuals. CD8 cells regarded as naive lacked CD45RO, were positively chosen for CCR7, and omitted terminally differentiated effector memory CD45RA+ cells. The data were produced by immunoSEQ multiplex PCR, yet TCRdb's version contains in-frame clones alone and is incomplete. Altogether over 800,000 clones are present, roughly 92% being singletons, with the ten largest covering 20% to 30%. The sequenced material came from naive CD8+ T cells sorted from blood. Every receptor here comes from a young man in good health.

The V call is TRBV5-1, the J call TRBJ1-5, with 11 bases aligning to TRBD1. From germline, CDR1 is SGHRS and CDR2 YFSETQ. Trimming at V came to 4 bases and at J to 3 bases, leaving 3 bases not matched to a gene. This CDR3 has 15 residues. Here the CDR3 reads CASSRTGGINQPQHF. The CDR3 DNA sequence: TGCGCCAGCAGCCGGACAGGGGGCATCAATCAGCCCCAGCATTTT.

V is TRBV10-3 and J is TRBJ2-7, with TRBD2 matching 11 bases. The CDR3 covers 15 residues. Germline V lookup: CDR1 ENHRY, CDR2 SYGVKD. The junction had 8 bases not matched to a gene; V was cut back by 6 bases and J by 4 bases. CDR3 sequence: CAISGNSGRDYEQYF. The CDR3 coding sequence is TGTGCCATCAGCGGTAATAGCGGGAGGGATTACGAGCAGTACTTC.

The rearrangement joins TRBV7-5 to TRBJ2-7. TRBV7-5 is a known pseudogene. This CDR3 spans 15 amino acids. CDR3: CVRSLGARGSYEQYF. The CDR3 nucleotides read TGTGTCAGAAGCTTGGGGGCCCGGGGGTCCTACGAGCAGTACTTC.

The table lists this clone with a count of one. The chain has TRBV7-9 and TRBJ2-2; 8 bases agree with TRBD1. Germline CDR1 and CDR2: SEHNR and FQNEAQ (reference sequence). The CDR3 is 16 amino acids. V shed 4 bases and J 5 bases; nucleotides not matched to a gene: 9. For the CDR3, the DNA is TGTGCCAGCAGCTCACGCGGACAGGGAAGAACCGGGGAGCTGTTTTTT. Translating it yields CASSSRGQGRTGELFF.

V gene TRBV27 combines with J gene TRBJ2-7; tentative D call: TRBD1 (6 bases). Germline CDR1 MNHEY, CDR2 SMNVEV (reference sequence). The V gene lost 3 bases and the J gene lost 3 bases, with 15 bases spanning the gap. The length of the CDR3 is 15 residues. CDR3 amino acids: CASSLVRQVGYEQYF. The CDR3 DNA sequence: TGTGCCAGCAGTTTGGTGAGACAGGTTGGCTACGAGCAGTACTTC.

Details on this clone: Other DNA sequences within the sample encode an identical CDR3. V and J are TRBV7-9 and TRBJ2-5; TRBD1 matches 9 bases. The CDR3 has 14 residues. The junction had 4 bases not matched to a gene; V was cut back by 5 bases and J by 3 bases. Germline CDR1 is SEHNR and CDR2 is FQNEAQ (reference sequence). CDR3: CASSPRTGEETQYF. As DNA, the CDR3 is TGTGCCAGCAGCCCCCGGACAGGGGAAGAGACCCAGTACTTC.

This chain uses TRBV6-1 with TRBJ2-2, with 15 bases matching TRBD2. The CDR3 runs 19 residues. Germline-derived CDR1 and CDR2 are MNHNS and SASEGT. V shed 1 base, J shed 3 bases, and the junction held 6 bases outside the gene matches. CDR3 nucleotide sequence: TGTGCCAGCAGTGAAGGCGGGACTAGCGGGAGGAGCGACACCGGGGAGCTGTTTTTT. Translating it yields CASSEGGTSGRSDTGELFF.

This clone was observed a handful of times. Different DNA sequences within this sample yield the same CDR3. This rearrangement joins TRBV11-2 to TRBJ1-5; D not resolved. This CDR3 contains 14 residues. The V and J ends lost 1 base and 0 bases respectively, with 4 bases between them. In germline, CDR1 is SGHAT, CDR2 FQNNGV. The CDR3 is CASSLVGSNQPQHF. The CDR3 DNA follows: TGTGCCAGCAGCTTAGTTGGTAGCAATCAGCCCCAGCATTTT.

The J gene is TRBJ2-1, the V gene TRBV27, with a weak D call TRBD2 (7 bases). V was cut by 7 bases and J by 7 bases, with 17 bases left in between. The CDR3 is made up of 14 amino acids. Germline lookup yields CDR1 MNHEY and CDR2 SMNVEV (reference sequence). The CDR3 nucleotides are TGTGCCAGCACCGTAGGGGGAGCGGGAAATGAGCAGTTCTTC. This encodes CASTVGGAGNEQFF.

Points on this clone: The sample holds other DNA sequences that translate to the same CDR3. The genes are TRBV27 and TRBJ2-3; D unclear. Germline lookup yields CDR1 MNHEY and CDR2 SMNVEV (reference sequence). V dropped 2 bases and J dropped 2 bases, with 8 bases sitting between them. The CDR3 has 14 amino acids. The CDR3 sequence is CASSLGPSTDTQYF. CDR3 sequence (DNA): TGTGCCAGCAGTTTAGGGCCATCCACAGATACGCAGTATTTT.

The chain has TRBV27 and TRBJ2-7; 7 nucleotides match TRBD2. The CDR3 has 15 amino acids. Trimming removed 7 bases from V and 3 bases from J; junction bases left unmatched: 12. The germline gives CDR1 MNHEY, CDR2 SMNVEV (reference sequence). The CDR3 reads CASTFTPAGNYEQYF. Written as DNA, the CDR3 is TGTGCCAGCACCTTTACCCCAGCGGGAAACTACGAGCAGTACTTC.

The chain has TRBV28 and TRBJ1-2; weak D call: TRBD1 (5 bases). Germline V gene sequence: CDR1 MDHEN, CDR2 SYDVKM. V was shortened by 4 bases and J by 5 bases, with 20 bases between the two germline ends. The CDR3 contains 16 residues. Here the CDR3 DNA reads TGTGCCAGCAGTTCCATGGGAGGGGCGGACCGTTATGGCTACACCTTC. Translating it yields CASSSMGGADRYGYTF.

The rearrangement uses TRBV29-1 and TRBJ2-3, with D hard to call. Germline CDR1 and CDR2: SQVTM and ANQGSEA. This CDR3 has 13 amino acids. Deletions cut 7 bases from V and 4 bases from J, with 15 bases between. The CDR3 DNA follows: TGCAGCGGCTGGGGTGTTGAGGCAGATACGCAGTATTTT. Translating gives CSGWGVEADTQYF.

The CDR3 bases are TGTGCCAGTACGGGGACAGGCGACGAGCAGTACTTC. This sequence encodes CASTGTGDEQYF. V usage is TRBV19 and J usage is TRBJ2-7, with 8 positions matching TRBD1. Germline V gene data show CDR1 as LNHDA and CDR2 as SQIVND (reference sequence). This CDR3 region has 12 residues. Trimming took 7 bases from V and 5 from J; bases not matched to a gene: 4.

The chain uses TRBV7-2 and TRBJ2-3, with D unclear. Germline CDR1 SGHTA, CDR2 FQGNSA. CDR3 length equals 17 residues. Trimming shortened V by 5 bases and J by 4 bases, and 22 bases separated the two germline ends. DNA of the CDR3: TGTGCCAGCAGCCGGCCCCTTCGCGGATCACCTTCAGATACGCAGTATTTT. Encoded protein: CASSRPLRGSPSDTQYF. Combining the CDR3 with reference TRBV7-2 and TRBJ2-3 gives the whole variable domain GAGVSQSPSNKVTEKGKDVELRCDPISGHTALYWYRQSLGQGLEFLIYFQGNSAPDKSGLPSDRFSAERTGGSVSTLTIQRTQQEDSAVYLCASSRPLRGSPSDTQYFGPGTRLTVL.

In its sample, this clone was seen once. The chain is built from TRBV25-1 and TRBJ2-7; 7 bases are a match to TRBD1. The CDR3 has 13 residues. The trim removed 3 bases at V and 6 bases at J, leaving 5 bases unmatched. Germline CDR1 MGHDK, CDR2 SYGVNS. Written as DNA, the CDR3 is TGTGCCAGCAGTGAGACAGGGTCTTTCGAGCAGTACTTC. It specifies CASSETGSFEQYF.